This T cell receptor (beta chain) was sequenced in a study of T cell clones after liver transplantation. Across the whole study: Until 12-24 months post-transplant, subjects got standard immunosuppression and no induction. At least one year of complete immunosuppression withdrawal without enzymes over twice normal defined tolerance.

Sequencing of dividing CFSE-low cells from the MLR defined alloreactive TCRbeta sequences. Pre-transplant recipient cells met graft donor PBMCs, splenocytes, lymph-node cells, or third-party PBMCs. Per germline, CDR1 MNHEY and CDR2 SMNVEV (reference sequence). V shed 3 bases and J shed 0 bases, with 8 bases lying between them. This CDR3 has 14 residues. This clone occurred once. As yet, its antigen is unknown. Profiling relied on immunoSEQ multiplex PCR, and the TCRdb table lists in-frame clones only, not all of them. Among approximately 130 clones listed, about half were seen once. The sequence derives from a human patient who received a liver transplant. Some T cells may be provided by the graft donor. The rearrangement uses TRBV27 and TRBJ1-2, with unresolved D. Sequenced material: CD8+ T cells from cultured PBMCs. For the CDR3, the DNA is TGTGCCAGCAGTTTCTCTCGGACTAACTATGGCTACACCTTC. As protein: CASSFSRTNYGYTF.